Below are 24 T cell receptor beta chains sequenced from a single sample in a study of control samples from healthy donors and cancer patients. This table comes from immunoSEQ multiplex PCR, and its TCRdb copy is limited to in-frame clones, with some not included. Of about 410,000 clones listed, over 75% are singletons. Sequenced sample: PBMCs. The receptor source for this set is a man aged 40-49 years with head and neck cancer.

For this clone: This same CDR3 is encoded by further DNA sequences in the sample. V usage is TRBV24-1 and J usage is TRBJ1-4; 8 bases agree with TRBD1. Germline CDR1 is KGHDR and CDR2 is SFDVKD. This CDR3 region has 15 residues. V was clipped by 3 bases and J by 8 bases; unmatched bases: 7. CDR3 region: CATSDVGQGQEKLFF. CDR3 DNA: TGTGCCACCAGTGATGTCGGACAGGGACAAGAAAAACTGTTTTTT.

The chain joins TRBV19 to TRBJ1-5, with TRBD1 as a possible D gene (5 bases). This CDR3 is built from 16 residues. The V gene lost 7 bases and the J gene lost 0 bases, with 16 bases spanning the gap. Germline CDR1 and CDR2: LNHDA and SQIVND (reference sequence). CDR3 in amino acids: CASTPMGGSSNQPQHF. The CDR3 region has the DNA TGTGCCAGTACCCCAATGGGGGGGTCTAGCAATCAGCCCCAGCATTTT. The full variable domain, in which reference TRBV19 and TRBJ1-5 provide the parts outside the CDR3, is DGGITQSPKYLFRKEGQNVTLSCEQNLNHDAMYWYRQDPGQGLRLIYYSQIVNDFQKGDIAEGYSVSREKKESFPLTVTSAQKNPTAFYLCASTPMGGSSNQPQHFGDGTRLSIL.

This clone was detected a few times. The genes are TRBV3-1 (or the pseudogene TRBV3-2) and TRBJ1-2; D is perhaps TRBD1 (5 bases). The germline V gene encodes CDR1 LGHDT and CDR2 YNNKEL (reference sequence). The CDR3 has 16 amino acids. V was cut by 1 base and J by 12 bases, with 24 bases left in between. The CDR3 sequence: CASSQVRSPGTSFHTF. The CDR3 DNA sequence: TGTGCCAGCAGCCAAGTGAGATCGCCCGGGACTTCATTCCACACCTTC.

The chain links TRBV9 to TRBJ2-3, with 11 bases that match TRBD2. The CDR3 extends over 16 amino acids. CDR1 and CDR2 from the germline V gene are SGDLS and YYNGEE. Trimming took 0 bases from V and 3 from J; bases not matched to a gene: 3. CDR3 sequence reads: CASSVGVAGGTDTQYF. CDR3 in DNA: TGTGCCAGCAGCGTAGGGGTAGCGGGGGGGACAGATACGCAGTATTTT.

This chain connects TRBV7-3 to TRBJ2-2, with 13 positions matching TRBD2. CDR1 and CDR2 from the germline V gene are SGHTA and FQGTGA. V dropped 3 bases and J dropped 0; count of bases not matched to a gene: 1. This CDR3 is 17 amino acids long. The CDR3 sequence is CASSFGTSGANTGELFF. The CDR3 DNA is TGTGCCAGCAGCTTCGGGACTAGCGGGGCGAACACCGGGGAGCTGTTTTTT.

This sequence joins TRBV28 and TRBJ1-5; unclear D gene. The germline V gene encodes CDR1 MDHEN and CDR2 SYDVKM. V was clipped by 2 bases and J by 9 bases, with 14 bases between them. The CDR3 is made up of 14 amino acids. For the CDR3, the DNA is TGTGCCAGCAGTTTAGGCCAGCCTGAATCGCCCCAGCATTTT. It translates to CASSLGQPESPQHF.

This clone was recorded only once. The genes are TRBV29-1 and TRBJ2-7, with D possibly being TRBD1 or TRBD2 (5 bases each). Between the trimmed V and J ends, which lost 2 bases and 0 bases, there was a span of 11 bases. The CDR3 is 14 amino acids. Germline V lookup: CDR1 SQVTM, CDR2 ANQGSEA. This CDR3 is CSVEIGTSSYEQYF. The CDR3 DNA reads TGCAGCGTTGAAATAGGGACGAGCTCCTACGAGCAGTACTTC.

The rearrangement uses TRBV4-1 and TRBJ1-3; D gene ambiguous. The germline gives CDR1 MGHRA, CDR2 YSYEKL. V was cut by 2 bases and J by 0 bases, with 14 bases left in between. The CDR3 consists of 17 residues. Here the CDR3 reads CASSQHPDPYSGNTIYF. CDR3 nucleotides: TGCGCCAGCAGCCAACACCCGGACCCGTACTCTGGAAACACCATATATTTT.

The rearrangement uses TRBV18 and TRBJ1-6; 7 bases map to TRBD1. V lost 3 bases to trimming and J lost 6 bases; unmatched junction nucleotides: 5. The CDR3 totals 15 residues. Germline V gene lookup returns CDR1 KGHSH and CDR2 LQKENI. The CDR3 DNA reads as TGTGCCAGCTCACCTTCGACAGGGCCTAATTCACCCCTCCACTTT. Translating gives CASSPSTGPNSPLHF.

V and J are TRBV5-1 and TRBJ2-1; 12 bases align to TRBD2. CDR3 size: 17 residues. From germline, CDR1 is SGHRS and CDR2 YFSETQ. Trimming at V came to 0 bases and at J to 4 bases, leaving 5 bases not matched to a gene. CDR3 region: CASSLATSGGMYNEQFF. The DNA for the CDR3 is TGCGCCAGCAGCTTGGCCACTAGCGGGGGGATGTACAATGAGCAGTTCTTC.

As DNA, the CDR3 is TGTGCCAGCAGTTACTATTCTAGGTCCTACGAGCAGTACTTC. As protein: CASSYYSRSYEQYF. The chain has TRBV6-5 and TRBJ2-7; no clear D. The CDR3 runs 14 residues. From germline, CDR1 is MNHEY and CDR2 SVGAGI. V lost 1 base and J 1 base, leaving 8 bases between the germline ends.

The J gene is TRBJ2-5, the V gene TRBV5-5, with a possible D match to TRBD1 (5 bases). From germline, CDR1 is SGHKS and CDR2 YYEKEE (reference sequence). The CDR3 length is 14 residues. V lost 6 bases to trimming and J lost 2 bases, with 14 bases between them. DNA of the CDR3: TGTGCCAGCACCCTCAACAGGCGGCAAGAGACCCAGTACTTC. Protein product: CASTLNRRQETQYF.

The rearrangement links TRBV4-3 to TRBJ2-2; D is undetermined. CDR3 length equals 13 residues. Per germline, CDR1 LGHNA and CDR2 YSLEER. V was cut by 4 bases and J by 2 bases, with 5 bases left in between. The CDR3 spells CASSLENTGELFF. Written as DNA, the CDR3 is TGCGCCAGCAGCCTGGAAAACACCGGGGAGCTGTTTTTT.

The CDR3 spells CASRAQTGPNTGELFF. DNA of the CDR3: TGTGCCAGCAGGGCACAGACTGGCCCGAACACCGGGGAGCTGTTTTTT. V gene TRBV9 combines with J gene TRBJ2-2; D remains ambiguous. CDR1 is SGDLS and CDR2 is YYNGEE in the germline V gene. This CDR3 has 16 residues. Trimming pared 5 bases from V and 0 bases from J, leaving 14 bases between. Based on the CDR3 plus reference TRBV9 and TRBJ2-2, the full variable domain is DSGVTQTPKHLITATGQRVTLRCSPRSGDLSVYWYQQSLDQGLQFLIQYYNGEERAKGNILERFSAQQFPDLHSELNLSSLELGDSALYFCASRAQTGPNTGELFFGEGSRLTVL.

The chain carries TRBV5-8 and TRBJ1-1, with unresolved D. Germline V gene sequence: CDR1 SGHTS, CDR2 YDEGEE. There are 15 residues in the CDR3. Trimming took 1 base from V and 0 from J, leaving 10 bases between them. The CDR3 DNA is TGTGCCAGCAGCTTGCAGGTTTTTCTGAACACTGAAGCTTTCTTT. Its translation: CASSLQVFLNTEAFF.

CDR3 sequence: CASCGLIGPHEQFF. The CDR3 region has the DNA TGTGCCAGCTGCGGACTAATCGGGCCGCATGAGCAGTTCTTC. V gene TRBV7-9 combines with J gene TRBJ2-1; D is possibly TRBD2 (6 bases). V gave up 8 bases and J gave up 8 bases, with 19 bases separating them. The CDR3 has 14 residues. From germline, CDR1 is SEHNR and CDR2 FQNEAQ (reference sequence).

The chain is built from TRBV19 and TRBJ1-2, with D perhaps TRBD1 (5 bases). Germline lookup yields CDR1 LNHDA and CDR2 SQIVND (reference sequence). This CDR3 comprises 15 residues. Trimming removed 2 bases at V and 5 bases at J, with 15 bases between. The CDR3 nucleotides are TGTGCCAGTAGTATATCTCTGGGACTGCGGTATGGCTACACCTTC. Translated, it gives CASSISLGLRYGYTF.

This clone is a singleton in its sample. The rearrangement links TRBV5-4 to TRBJ1-4; maybe TRBD1 (5 bases). CDR3 length equals 15 residues. The V gene lost 0 bases and the J gene lost 8 bases, with 14 bases spanning the gap. CDR1 is SGHNT, CDR2 YYREEE, per germline (reference sequence). For the CDR3, the DNA is TGTGCCAGCAGCTTGGCCCGGCAGGGCGGCGAAAAACTGTTTTTT. Translating it yields CASSLARQGGEKLFF.

This rearrangement joins TRBV4-3 to TRBJ1-1; D gene uncertain. V lost 0 bases and J lost 8, with 10 bases in between. Germline CDR1 and CDR2: LGHNA and YSLEER. The CDR3 spans 13 residues. CDR3 nucleotide sequence: TGCGCCAGCAGCCAAGATGCCCACCTCGAAGCTTTCTTT. It encodes CASSQDAHLEAFF.

The rearrangement joins TRBV27 to TRBJ1-6, with unresolved D. The CDR3 length is 17 residues. Trimming removed 1 base at V and 7 bases at J, with 17 bases between. Germline CDR1 MNHEY, CDR2 SMNVEV (reference sequence). The chain's CDR3 is CASSLFRLGNRNSPLHF. DNA of the CDR3: TGTGCCAGCAGTTTATTTCGCCTGGGCAATCGGAATTCACCCCTCCACTTT.

The V gene is TRBV2, the J gene TRBJ1-4; D not resolved. Germline V gives CDR1 SNHLY, CDR2 FYNNEI. The V gene lost 3 bases and the J gene lost 4 bases, with 9 bases spanning the gap. This CDR3 region has 14 residues. Written as DNA, the CDR3 is TGTGCCAGCAGTGATACAAGGGTTAATGAAAAACTGTTTTTT. Residues: CASSDTRVNEKLFF.

This chain links TRBV3-1 (or the pseudogene TRBV3-2) with TRBJ1-5; TRBD1 agrees at 8 bases. The CDR3 has 14 amino acids. Germline V lookup: CDR1 LGHDT, CDR2 YNNKEL (reference sequence). V was pared by 2 bases and J by 6 bases, with 3 bases of the junction left unmatched. CDR3 sequence reads: CASSQTGGIQPQHF. The CDR3 coding sequence is TGTGCCAGCAGCCAAACAGGGGGAATTCAGCCCCAGCATTTT.

This clone was counted ten times or more. This chain uses TRBV7-2 with TRBJ1-5; D unresolved. CDR1 and CDR2 (germline): SGHTA, FQGNSA. The CDR3 has 17 residues. V was shortened by 1 base and J by 2 bases, with 15 bases between the two germline ends. CDR3 nucleotide sequence: TGTGCCAGCAGCTTAGATTCAGCATTCCGGGGCAATCAGCCCCAGCATTTT. It is translated as CASSLDSAFRGNQPQHF.

This clone was observed once. The chain combines TRBV9 with TRBJ2-1, with D tentatively TRBD2 (7 bases). The CDR3 extends over 19 amino acids. Trimming stripped 0 bases from V and 3 bases from J, with 22 bases between. In germline, CDR1 is SGDLS, CDR2 YYNGEE. This CDR3 is CASSVGASGTSRIYNEQFF. CDR3 coding DNA: TGTGCCAGCAGCGTAGGGGCGAGCGGGACATCCCGGATCTACAATGAGCAGTTCTTC.